A selection of T cell receptor beta chains follows, all from one sample in a study of OX40 agonist ivuxolimab in advanced cancers. Assay: immunoSEQ multiplex PCR; the TCRdb copy retains only in-frame clones and omits some. This table holds under 90,000 clones, around 83% found once. The starting material was CD4+ or CD8+ T cells sorted from blood, obtained in a trial of the OX40 agonist ivuxolimab. The receptors were sampled from an adult with an advanced solid tumor such as melanoma, head and neck, liver or kidney cancer. CDR3s include the opening cysteine and the closing phenylalanine or tryptophan. The order of the fields is D gene, V gene, J gene, CDR3 DNA, CDR3 protein. The D gene is left open where the match is weak.

TRBD1	TRBV25-1	TRBJ1-2	TGTGCCAGCAGTGAGGCGGACAGGGGGCAGTATGGCTACACCTTC	CASSEADRGQYGYTF
.	TRBV18	TRBJ2-1	TGTGCCAGCTCACCAACTAGTGTCTCCTACAATGAGCAGTTCTTC	CASSPTSVSYNEQFF
.	TRBV7-2	TRBJ2-2	TGTGCCAGCAGACCCTACTTTAACACCGGGGAGCTGTTTTTT	CASRPYFNTGELFF
TRBD1	TRBV5-6	TRBJ2-7	TGTGCCAGCGTCAACCGCAGGGGGAACTCCTACGAGCAGTACTTC	CASVNRRGNSYEQYF
.	TRBV14	TRBJ1-1	TGTGCCAGCAGCCAAATACGACTCCCTACTGAAGCTTTCTTT	CASSQIRLPTEAFF
TRBD2	TRBV7-9	TRBJ2-1	TGTGCCAGCAGAATTAGCGGGAGCTCCTACAATGAGCAGTTCTTC	CASRISGSSYNEQFF
.	TRBV5-1	TRBJ2-2	TGCGCCAGCAGCTTGGCAACGAACACCGGGGAGCTGTTTTTT	CASSLATNTGELFF
TRBD2	TRBV7-2	TRBJ2-7	TGTGCCAGCAGCTTAGGGGGACTAGGGGGATACGAGCAGTACTTC	CASSLGGLGGYEQYF
.	TRBV28	TRBJ1-5	TGTGCCAGCAGTTTAGGGGCGAGGCTGGATCAGCCCCAGCATTTT	CASSLGARLDQPQHF
.	TRBV7-2	TRBJ1-2	TGTGCCAGCACCAAAACCCCGCACGGGTCCTATGGCTACACCTTC	CASTKTPHGSYGYTF
.	TRBV28	TRBJ1-2	TGTGCCAGCATGAGGGGGACGTATGGCTACACCTTC	CASMRGTYGYTF
TRBD1	TRBV4-2	TRBJ1-1	TGTGCCAGCAGCCAAGCTCCAGGGGGACATATAAACACTGAAGCTTTCTTT	CASSQAPGGHINTEAFF
TRBD1	TRBV29-1	TRBJ1-1	TGCAGCGACCGACAGGGGGCGAACACTGAAGCTTTCTTT	CSDRQGANTEAFF
.	TRBV2	TRBJ1-1	TGTGCCAGCAGTGATCGAGGGAGGAGTGAAGCTTTCTTT	CASSDRGRSEAFF
TRBD2	TRBV7-3	TRBJ2-2	TGTGCCAGCAGCTTAAGCGGGAGCGATACCGGGGAGCTGTTTTTT	CASSLSGSDTGELFF
TRBD2	TRBV5-4	TRBJ2-1	TGTGCCAGCAGCTTGAAGACTAGCGGGGGTTTTGAGCAGTTCTTC	CASSLKTSGGFEQFF
.	TRBV2	TRBJ2-3	TGTGCCAGCAGTGCGGGAAAGCCAGATACGCAGTATTTT	CASSAGKPDTQYF
.	TRBV7-9	TRBJ1-5	TGTGCCAGCAGCTTAGGAGACAATCAGCCCCAGCATTTT	CASSLGDNQPQHF
.	TRBV5-1	TRBJ1-1	TGCGCCAGCAGCTTGAGCCGCCCGCACACTGAAGCTTTCTTT	CASSLSRPHTEAFF
TRBD1	TRBV27	TRBJ1-1	TGTGCCAGCAGTCTGATATTACAGGGGGTGACTGAAGCTTTCTTT	CASSLILQGVTEAFF
TRBD2	TRBV4-3	TRBJ2-1	TGCGCCAGCAGCCAAGATTTTACTAGCGGGGACAATGAGCAGTTCTTC	CASSQDFTSGDNEQFF
TRBD2	TRBV18	TRBJ2-1	TGTGCCAGCTCACCAGACGGGAGGTTAAACAATGAGCAGTTCTTC	CASSPDGRLNNEQFF
.	TRBV28	TRBJ1-4	TGTGCCAGCAGTTCCCGGCCGCCGGCAAAACTGTTTTTT	CASSSRPPAKLFF
.	TRBV19	TRBJ2-3	TGTGCCAGTAGGAGGGGGGGACGAGGCACAGATACGCAGTATTTT	CASRRGGRGTDTQYF
.	TRBV2	TRBJ2-2	TGTGCCAGCAGTGAAGTGGGGAACACCGGGGAGCTGTTTTTT	CASSEVGNTGELFF
TRBD1	TRBV13	TRBJ2-1	TGTGCCAGCAGCTTAGAGGACAGGGGGGTCCTTGGGGGTGAGCAGTTCTTC	CASSLEDRGVLGGEQFF
TRBD1	TRBV5-6	TRBJ1-3	TGTGCCAGCAGCCAGGGGGCTGGAAACACCATATATTTT	CASSQGAGNTIYF